The TCR beta chain under discussion was sequenced for a study of blood T cell repertoires in COVID-19. In the source study's methods: Quantification of nucleated cells was approximated via reference gene primer amplification. Using immunoSEQ multiplex PCR, the repertoire was profiled, and TCRdb retains in-frame clones only, with some absent. The V and J calls and clone size are taken from that table; D and trimming were inferred from the DNA. Of some 150,000 clones listed, roughly 76% are singletons. Trimming at V came to 0 bases and at J to 5 bases, leaving 2 bases not matched to a gene. Looked up from germline, CDR1 is MGHRA and CDR2 is YSYEKL. The CDR3 extends over 15 amino acids.

This sequence was found in a human donor with acute or convalescent COVID-19. The donor label of this sample is uncertain. Sequencing input: peripheral blood. The genes are TRBV4-1 and TRBJ2-2, with 8 bases matching TRBD1. The CDR3 spells CASSQERTGTGELFF. DNA for the CDR3: TGCGCCAGCAGCCAAGAAAGGACAGGGACCGGGGAGCTGTTTTTT.